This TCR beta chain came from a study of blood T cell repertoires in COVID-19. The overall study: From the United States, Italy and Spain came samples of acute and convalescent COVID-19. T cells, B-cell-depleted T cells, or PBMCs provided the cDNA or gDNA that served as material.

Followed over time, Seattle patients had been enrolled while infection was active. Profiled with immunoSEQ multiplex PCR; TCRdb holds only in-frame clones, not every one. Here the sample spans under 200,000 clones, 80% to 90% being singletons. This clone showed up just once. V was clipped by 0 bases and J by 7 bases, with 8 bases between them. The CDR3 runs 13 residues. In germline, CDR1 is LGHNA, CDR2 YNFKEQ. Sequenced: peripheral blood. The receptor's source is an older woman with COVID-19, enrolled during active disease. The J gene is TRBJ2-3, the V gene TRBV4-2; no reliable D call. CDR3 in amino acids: CASSQDTVHTQYF. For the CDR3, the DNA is TGTGCCAGCAGCCAAGATACTGTACATACGCAGTATTTT.